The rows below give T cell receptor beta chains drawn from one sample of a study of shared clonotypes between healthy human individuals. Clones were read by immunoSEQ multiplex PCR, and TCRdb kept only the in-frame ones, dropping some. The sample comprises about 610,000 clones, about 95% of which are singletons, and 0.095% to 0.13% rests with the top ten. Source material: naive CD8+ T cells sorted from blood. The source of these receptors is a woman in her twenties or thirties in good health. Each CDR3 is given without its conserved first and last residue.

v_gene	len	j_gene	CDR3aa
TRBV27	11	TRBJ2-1	ASSLSIRWEQF
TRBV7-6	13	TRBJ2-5	ASSSGLAGVETQY
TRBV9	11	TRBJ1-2	ASSTGANYGYT
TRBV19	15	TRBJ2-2	ASSILLAGDATGELF
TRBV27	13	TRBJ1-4	ASSSLGLQNEKLF
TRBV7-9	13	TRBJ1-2	ASSPPGKANYGYT
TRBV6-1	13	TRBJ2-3	ASSEGAVVLDTQY
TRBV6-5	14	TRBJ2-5	ASSYTWDRGMETQY
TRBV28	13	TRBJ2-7	ASSFVGDSSYEQY
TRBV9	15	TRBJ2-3	ASSASLLAGGEDTQY
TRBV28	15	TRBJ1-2	ASSTLKEGQGNYGYT
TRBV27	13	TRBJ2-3	ASSPLAGATDTQY
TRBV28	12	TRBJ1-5	ASRIWSDNQPQH
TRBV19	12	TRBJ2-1	ASSTGGSYNEQF
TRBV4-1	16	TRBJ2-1	ASSHLTSGRFSYNEQF
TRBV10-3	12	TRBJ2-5	AISQEGEGETQY
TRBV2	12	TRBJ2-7	ASSVGSGSYEQY
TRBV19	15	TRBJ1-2	ASSRGMIKARDYGYT
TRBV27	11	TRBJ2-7	ASSFSSSYEQY
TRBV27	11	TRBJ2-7	ASSLQGSYEQY
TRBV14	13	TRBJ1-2	ASSQFFWFVYGYT
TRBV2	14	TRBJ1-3	ASSSRTGASGNTIY
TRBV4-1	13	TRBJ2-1	ASSQSGSIRNEQF
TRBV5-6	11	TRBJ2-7	ASSSHPTYEQY
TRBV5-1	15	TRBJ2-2	ASSQPGTGDNTGELF
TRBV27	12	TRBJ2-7	ASSLISSSYEQY
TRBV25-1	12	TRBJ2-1	ASSERDSDNEQF
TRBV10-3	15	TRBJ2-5	AISGGLAGMYQETQY
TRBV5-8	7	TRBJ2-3	ASSSTQY
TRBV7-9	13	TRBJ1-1	ASSLLGTANTEAF
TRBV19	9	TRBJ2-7	ATLWEYEQY
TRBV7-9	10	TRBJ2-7	ASSFQGYEQY
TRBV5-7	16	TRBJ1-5	ASSTGGGDGYSNQPQH
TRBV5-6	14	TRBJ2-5	ASSDLEAGESETQY
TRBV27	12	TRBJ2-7	ATSGTGGRYEQY
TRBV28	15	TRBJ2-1	ASPPLGVRDRDNEQF
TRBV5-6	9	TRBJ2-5	ASSFGEIPY
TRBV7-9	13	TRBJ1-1	ASSHRDRPNTEAF
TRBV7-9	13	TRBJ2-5	ASSPSTRSRETQY
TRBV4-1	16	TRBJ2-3	ASSQVPGLAKSTDTQY